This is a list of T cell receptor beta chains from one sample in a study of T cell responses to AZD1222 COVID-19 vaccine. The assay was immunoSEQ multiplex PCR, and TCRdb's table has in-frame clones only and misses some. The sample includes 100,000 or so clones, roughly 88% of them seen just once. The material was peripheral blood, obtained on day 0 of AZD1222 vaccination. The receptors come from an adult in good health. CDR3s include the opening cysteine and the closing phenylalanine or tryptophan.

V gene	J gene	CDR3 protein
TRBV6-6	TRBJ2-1	CASSYLGESYNEQFF
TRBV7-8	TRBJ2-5	CASSWVGGLETQYF
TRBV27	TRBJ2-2	CASSSPGPPGELFF
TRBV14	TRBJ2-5	CASSSLGQQETQYF
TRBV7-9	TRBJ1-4	CASSFRNEKLFF
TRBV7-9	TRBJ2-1	CASSFSGEHYNEQFF
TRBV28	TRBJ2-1	CASSLAGKDNEQFF
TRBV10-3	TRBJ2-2	CAITSGSTGTGELFF
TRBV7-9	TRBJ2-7	CASGRGRDEQYF
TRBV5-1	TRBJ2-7	CASSFLGTGYEQYF
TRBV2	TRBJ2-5	CASERRGQETQYF
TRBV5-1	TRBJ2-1	CASKGLAGPSSYNEQFF
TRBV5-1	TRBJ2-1	CASSLDLAGGFNEQFF
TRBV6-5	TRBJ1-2	CASSTGDSGGYTF
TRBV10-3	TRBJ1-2	CATLEGARGYTF
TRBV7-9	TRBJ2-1	CASSLGVSSYNEQFF
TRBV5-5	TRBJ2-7	CASSLGPFNAYEQYF
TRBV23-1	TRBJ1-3	CASSQSSDSSGNTIYF
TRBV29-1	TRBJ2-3	CSVGSWDYATDTQYF
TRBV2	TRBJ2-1	CASNRDRDNEQFF
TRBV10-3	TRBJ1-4	CAIRGQAANEKLFF
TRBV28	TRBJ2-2	CASSLTGGAAGELFF
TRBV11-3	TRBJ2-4	CASSRTSGGPLAKNIQYF
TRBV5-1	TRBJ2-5	CASQGGFQETQYF
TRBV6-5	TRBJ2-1	CATSFGREQFF
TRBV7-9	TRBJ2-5	CASNFIAGGPETQYF
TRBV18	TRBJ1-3	CASSPPNQRASSGNTIYF
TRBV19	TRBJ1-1	CASRGSGEAFF
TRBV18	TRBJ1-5	CASSPTQGVNQPQHF
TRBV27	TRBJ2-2	CASSIERGELFF
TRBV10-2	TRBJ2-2	CASSWGWGTGELFF
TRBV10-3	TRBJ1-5	CAISQGQGAGSNQPQHF